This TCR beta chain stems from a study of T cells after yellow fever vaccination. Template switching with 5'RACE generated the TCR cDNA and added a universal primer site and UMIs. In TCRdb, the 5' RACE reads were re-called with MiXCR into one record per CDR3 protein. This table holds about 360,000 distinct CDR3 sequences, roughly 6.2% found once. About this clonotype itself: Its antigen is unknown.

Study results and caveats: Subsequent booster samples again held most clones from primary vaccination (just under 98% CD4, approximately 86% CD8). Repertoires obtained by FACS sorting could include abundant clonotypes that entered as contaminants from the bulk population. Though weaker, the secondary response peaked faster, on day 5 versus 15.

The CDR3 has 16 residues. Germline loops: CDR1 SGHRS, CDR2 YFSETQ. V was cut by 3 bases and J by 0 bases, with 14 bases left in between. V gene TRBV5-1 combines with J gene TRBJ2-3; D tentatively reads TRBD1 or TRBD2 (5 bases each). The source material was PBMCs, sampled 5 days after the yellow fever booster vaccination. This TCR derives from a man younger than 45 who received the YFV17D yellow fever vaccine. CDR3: CASSSPHGASTDTQYF. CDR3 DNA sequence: TGCGCCAGCAGCTCCCCTCACGGGGCAAGCACAGATACGCAGTATTTT.